This TCR beta chain was profiled in a study of blood T cells in healthy people across ages. For this clonotype: The antigen is unknown.

Study-level findings and limits: CMV infection status of these donors was not known. Researchers judged that diversity estimates from one million T cells fell short of true values. Observed TCR beta diversity per million T cells went down as age went up. This fall followed a roughly linear course with age.

The CDR3 loop spans 12 amino acids. V was trimmed by 4 bases and J by 9 bases, leaving 12 bases between them. CDR1 is MDHEN and CDR2 is SYDVKM in the germline V gene. Sample-barcoded 5' priming and a J-beta primer mix drove a second PCR of about 7 to 11 cycles. The study obtained at least 3 million CDR3-containing paired-end reads from every sample. TCRdb reprocessed the 5' RACE reads with MiXCR, giving one entry per CDR3 protein. The repertoire holds 1.5 million to 2 million distinct CDR3 sequences, 49% seen once, with roughly 2% in the top ten. Sequencing used blood. This TCR came from a woman between 35 and 50 years old in good health. The rearrangement joins TRBV28 to TRBJ2-5, with a tentative D call TRBD2 (6 bases). The CDR3 nucleotides are TGTGCCAGCAGTTCTGGCGGCGGGGCCCAGTACTTC. It translates to CASSSGGGAQYF.